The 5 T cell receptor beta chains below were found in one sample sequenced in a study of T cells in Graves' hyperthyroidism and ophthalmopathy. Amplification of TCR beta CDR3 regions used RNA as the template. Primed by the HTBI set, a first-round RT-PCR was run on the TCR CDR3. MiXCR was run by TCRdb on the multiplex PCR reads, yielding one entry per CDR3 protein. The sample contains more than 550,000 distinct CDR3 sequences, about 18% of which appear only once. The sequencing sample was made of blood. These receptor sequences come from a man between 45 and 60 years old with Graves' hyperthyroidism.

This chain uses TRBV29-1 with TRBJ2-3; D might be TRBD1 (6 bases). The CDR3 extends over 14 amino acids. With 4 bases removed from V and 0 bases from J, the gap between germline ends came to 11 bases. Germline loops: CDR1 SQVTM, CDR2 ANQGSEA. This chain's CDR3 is CSVVGQTSTDTQYF. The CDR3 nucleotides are TGCAGCGTTGTCGGACAGACTAGCACAGATACGCAGTATTTT.

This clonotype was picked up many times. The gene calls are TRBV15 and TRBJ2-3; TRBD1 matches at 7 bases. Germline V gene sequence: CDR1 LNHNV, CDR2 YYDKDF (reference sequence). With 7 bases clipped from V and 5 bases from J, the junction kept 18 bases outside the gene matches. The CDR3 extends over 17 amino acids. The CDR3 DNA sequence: TGTGCCACCACCGACCTGGGCCTTAGGGACAGTGTAGATACGCAGTATTTT. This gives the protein CATTDLGLRDSVDTQYF. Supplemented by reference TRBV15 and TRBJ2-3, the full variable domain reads DAMVIQNPRYQVTQFGKPVTLSCSQTLNHNVMYWYQQKSSQAPKLLFHYYDKDFNNEADTPDNFQSRRPNTSFCFLDIRSPGLGDTAMYLCATTDLGLRDSVDTQYFGPGTRLTVL.

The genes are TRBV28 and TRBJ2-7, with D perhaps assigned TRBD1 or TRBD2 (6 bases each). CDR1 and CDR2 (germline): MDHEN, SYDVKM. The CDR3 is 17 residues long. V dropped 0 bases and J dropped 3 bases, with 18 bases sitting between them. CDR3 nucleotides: TGTGCCAGCAGTTTATGGCCATGGGGGGCCAGGGGCTACGAGCAGTACTTC. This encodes CASSLWPWGARGYEQYF.

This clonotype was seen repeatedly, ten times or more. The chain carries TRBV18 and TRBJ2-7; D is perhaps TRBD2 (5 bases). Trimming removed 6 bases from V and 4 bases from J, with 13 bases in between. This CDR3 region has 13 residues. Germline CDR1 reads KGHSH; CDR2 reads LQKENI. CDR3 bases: TGTGCCAGCTCCGAGGGCAGGATGTACGAGCAGTACTTC. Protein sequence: CASSEGRMYEQYF.

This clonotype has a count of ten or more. The CDR3 region is CASSADVYGAYSYEQYF. The CDR3 DNA reads TGTGCCAGCAGCGCCGACGTGTACGGGGCCTACTCCTACGAGCAGTACTTC. The chain couples TRBV11-2 to TRBJ2-7; D is possibly TRBD1 or TRBD2 (5 bases each). The length of the CDR3 is 17 residues. V gave up 5 bases and J gave up 0 bases, with 20 bases separating them. Germline CDR1 and CDR2: SGHAT and FQNNGV.